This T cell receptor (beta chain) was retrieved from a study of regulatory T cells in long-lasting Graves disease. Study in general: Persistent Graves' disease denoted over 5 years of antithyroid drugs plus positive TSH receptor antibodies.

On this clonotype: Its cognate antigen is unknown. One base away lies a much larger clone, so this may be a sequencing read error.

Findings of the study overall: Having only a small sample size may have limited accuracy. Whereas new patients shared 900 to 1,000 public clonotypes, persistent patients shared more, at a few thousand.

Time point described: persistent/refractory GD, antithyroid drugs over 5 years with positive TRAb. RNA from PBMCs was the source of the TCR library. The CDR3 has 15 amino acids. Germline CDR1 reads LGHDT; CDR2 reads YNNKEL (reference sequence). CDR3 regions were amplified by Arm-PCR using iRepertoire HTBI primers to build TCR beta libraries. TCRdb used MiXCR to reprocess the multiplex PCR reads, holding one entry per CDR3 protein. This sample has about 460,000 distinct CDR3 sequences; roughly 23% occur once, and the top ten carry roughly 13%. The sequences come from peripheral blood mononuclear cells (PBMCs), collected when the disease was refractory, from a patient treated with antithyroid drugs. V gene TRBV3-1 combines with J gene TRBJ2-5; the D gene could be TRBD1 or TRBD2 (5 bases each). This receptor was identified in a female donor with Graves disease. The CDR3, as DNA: TGTGCCAGCGGCCAAGATGCTGGGGGACAAGAGACCCAGTACTTC. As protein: CASGQDAGGQETQYF.